This record covers a single TCR beta chain. In the authors' methods: From reference gene primer amplification, estimates of nucleated cell counts were derived. Clones were read by immunoSEQ multiplex PCR, and TCRdb kept only the in-frame ones, dropping some. The D gene and trimming were derived from the DNA, and the V and J assignments and clone size from that table. The top ten hold more than 3% of the sample, which has a few hundred thousand clones, less than 85% seen once. This record belongs to a study of blood T cell repertoires in COVID-19. Study context: Italy, Spain and the United States were the sources of the convalescent and acute COVID-19 samples.

V lost 5 bases, J lost 4 bases, and 23 bases stayed unmatched. CDR1 and CDR2 from the germline V gene are MNHEY and SMNVEV (reference sequence). This CDR3 has 19 amino acids. The sequenced sample consisted of peripheral blood. The sequence derives from a woman aged 18-35 years with acute or convalescent COVID-19. This chain links TRBV27 with TRBJ2-7; 7 positions agree with TRBD2. The CDR3 DNA reads TGTGCCAGCAGTCCAATCTCCACTCGGGCTAGCGGTCTCCTTTACGAGCAGTACTTC. Its translation is CASSPISTRASGLLYEQYF.